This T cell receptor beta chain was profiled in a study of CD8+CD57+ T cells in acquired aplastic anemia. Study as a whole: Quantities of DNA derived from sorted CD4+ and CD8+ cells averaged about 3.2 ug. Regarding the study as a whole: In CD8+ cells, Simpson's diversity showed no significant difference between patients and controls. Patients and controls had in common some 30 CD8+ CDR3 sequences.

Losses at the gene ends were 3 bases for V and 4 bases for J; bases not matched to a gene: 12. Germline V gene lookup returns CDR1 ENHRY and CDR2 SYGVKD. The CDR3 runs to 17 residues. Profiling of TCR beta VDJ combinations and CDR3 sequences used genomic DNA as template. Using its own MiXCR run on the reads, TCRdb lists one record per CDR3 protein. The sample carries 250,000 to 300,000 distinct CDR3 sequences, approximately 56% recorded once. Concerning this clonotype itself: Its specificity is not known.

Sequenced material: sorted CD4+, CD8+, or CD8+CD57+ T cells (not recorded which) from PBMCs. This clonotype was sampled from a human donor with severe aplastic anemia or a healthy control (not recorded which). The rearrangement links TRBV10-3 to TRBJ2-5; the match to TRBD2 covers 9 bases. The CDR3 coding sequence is TGTGCCATCAGTGATGCTAGCGGGGCCAATCTGAGAGAGACCCAGTACTTC. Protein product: CAISDASGANLRETQYF.